This is a list of T cell receptor beta chains from one sample in a study of cytotoxic CD8 clonotypes in ibrutinib-treated CLL. Clones were sequenced by immunoSEQ multiplex PCR, and TCRdb holds only the in-frame ones, with some missing. The sample contains about 160,000 clones, roughly 86% of which appear only once. The starting material was PBMCs, obtained after 12 months of ibrutinib treatment. Receptors originate from a human donor with chronic lymphocytic leukemia. Each CDR3 is given without its conserved first and last residue.

TRBJ1-3	TRBV4-1	16	ASSRTRLTSIESNTIY
TRBJ2-7	TRBV10-3	14	AISDLGTGNTYEQY
TRBJ1-2	TRBV28	10	ASCPGNYGYT
TRBJ2-3	TRBV19	12	ASSITTGRDTQY
TRBJ1-1	TRBV27	15	ASSLFWGRDMNTEAF
TRBJ2-2	TRBV28	11	ATRLPNTGELF
TRBJ2-1	TRBV7-7	11	ASSGDRVNEQF
TRBJ2-2	TRBV28	14	ASSFSGFANTGELF
TRBJ1-1	TRBV5-6	13	ASSFRDRELAEAF
TRBJ2-3	TRBV7-2	11	AASRLYTDTQY
TRBJ2-5	TRBV5-1	10	ASSSYQETQY
TRBJ1-2	TRBV5-1	11	ASSLGTGEGYT
TRBJ2-7	TRBV5-1	12	ASNTGGDTYEQY
TRBJ1-6	TRBV27	12	ASNLGGDGSPLH
TRBJ2-1	TRBV5-4	16	ASSFSPGAGGQYNEQF
TRBJ1-3	TRBV28	12	ASILGASGNTIY
TRBJ2-2	TRBV27	11	ASSPGRNGELF
TRBJ1-3	TRBV19	13	ASSTGTASGNTIY
TRBJ1-2	TRBV9	12	ASNTNTGVYGYT